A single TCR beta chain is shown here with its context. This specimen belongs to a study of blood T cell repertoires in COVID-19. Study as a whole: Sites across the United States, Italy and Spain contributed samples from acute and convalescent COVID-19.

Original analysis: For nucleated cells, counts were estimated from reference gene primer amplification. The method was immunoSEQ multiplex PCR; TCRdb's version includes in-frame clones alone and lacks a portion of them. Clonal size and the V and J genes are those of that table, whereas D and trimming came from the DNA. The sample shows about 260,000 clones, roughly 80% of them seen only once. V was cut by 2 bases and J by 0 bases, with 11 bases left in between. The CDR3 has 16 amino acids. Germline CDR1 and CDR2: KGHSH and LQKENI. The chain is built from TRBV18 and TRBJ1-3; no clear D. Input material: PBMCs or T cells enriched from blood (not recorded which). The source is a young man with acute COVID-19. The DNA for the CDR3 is TGTGCCAGCTCACCAATCGCGGATAACTCTGGAAACACCATATATTTT. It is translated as CASSPIADNSGNTIYF. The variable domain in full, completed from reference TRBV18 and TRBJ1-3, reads NAGVMQNPRHLVRRRGQEARLRCSPMKGHSHVYWYRQLPEEGLKFMVYLQKENIIDESGMPKERFSAEFPKEGPSILRIQQVVRGDSAAYFCASSPIADNSGNTIYFGEGSWLTVV.